The TCR beta chain under discussion was sequenced for a study of T cell clonotyping in hematopoietic cell transplantation. The CDR3 sequence is 16 residues long. V shed 2 bases, J shed 0 bases, and the junction held 1 base outside the gene matches. CDR1 and CDR2 (germline): MNHEY, SVGAGI. The data were produced by immunoSEQ multiplex PCR, yet TCRdb's version contains in-frame clones alone and is incomplete. The table includes some 40,000 clones, around 94% detected once. The receptor's source is a woman aged 50 to 65 in good health. Some clones in this sample may be carry-over from other donors' samples. The source material was peripheral blood mononuclear cells. The chain uses TRBV6-5 and TRBJ2-3, with 11 bases fitting TRBD2. This CDR3 is CASSYPSGGSTDTQYF. As DNA, the CDR3 is TGTGCCAGCAGTTACCCTAGCGGGGGGAGCACAGATACGCAGTATTTT.